Shown below are 18 T cell receptor beta chains from a single sample sequenced in a study of regulatory T cells in long-lasting Graves disease. The authors built TCR beta libraries using iRepertoire HTBI primers and Arm-PCR of CDR3 regions. TCRdb re-derived calls from the multiplex PCR reads in MiXCR, one entry per CDR3 protein. The table shows more than 350,000 distinct CDR3 sequences, with more than 13% occurring only once. As to time point: newly diagnosed GD, antithyroid drugs for less than 3 months. PBMC-extracted RNA yielded the TCR library. This sample was also put to use in a study of T cells in Graves' hyperthyroidism and ophthalmopathy.

Here the sequenced sample was peripheral blood mononuclear cells (PBMCs), taken at new diagnosis, from a patient treated with antithyroid drugs. The receptors here all came from a woman younger than 45 with Graves disease.

The chain employs TRBV7-2 and TRBJ2-5; 8 bases align to TRBD1. J lost 2 bases, V lost 2 bases, and 10 bases had no gene match. There are 17 residues in the CDR3. From germline, CDR1 is SGHTA and CDR2 FQGNSA. This CDR3 is CASSLTAGTGPQETQYF. The CDR3 coding sequence is TGTGCCAGCAGCTTAACGGCCGGGACAGGACCTCAAGAGACCCAGTACTTC.

CDR3 bases: TGCGCCAGCAGCCAAGAATTGGCGCCGGCGGAGACCCAGTACTTC. Amino acids: CASSQELAPAETQYF. J is TRBJ2-5 and V is TRBV4-1; D is undetermined. Germline V gene data show CDR1 as MGHRA and CDR2 as YSYEKL. Trimming took off 0 bases at V and 5 bases at J, with 13 bases between the two ends. This CDR3 spans 15 amino acids.

Many counts were recorded for this clonotype. The chain combines TRBV24-1 with TRBJ2-1; maybe TRBD2 (5 bases). V was shortened by 5 bases and J by 0 bases, with 13 bases between the two germline ends. The CDR3 sequence is 16 residues long. CDR1 is KGHDR, CDR2 SFDVKD, per germline. The CDR3 nucleotides are TGTGCCACCAGTGCCCAGACGGGAAGCTCCTACAATGAGCAGTTCTTC. Its translation: CATSAQTGSSYNEQFF.

This clonotype was picked up many times. The chain is built from TRBV11-2 and TRBJ2-7; possibly TRBD2 for D (6 bases). The V and J ends lost 1 base and 0 bases respectively, with 16 bases between them. The germline V gene encodes CDR1 SGHAT and CDR2 FQNNGV. The CDR3 contains 17 residues. CDR3 bases: TGTGCCAGCAGCTTAGGGGGTGTGCGGGACCTCTCCTACGAGCAGTACTTC. Protein: CASSLGGVRDLSYEQYF.

This chain's CDR3 is CASSMVLRTGDYEQYF. CDR3 DNA: TGTGCCAGTAGTATGGTCCTCCGGACAGGGGACTACGAGCAGTACTTC. The V and J genes are TRBV19 and TRBJ2-7; TRBD1 agrees at 9 bases. CDR1 and CDR2 (germline): LNHDA, SQIVND (reference sequence). The CDR3 contains 16 residues. Trimming removed 3 bases from V and 3 bases from J; junction bases left unmatched: 9.

This rearrangement joins TRBV18 to TRBJ2-7; weak D call: TRBD2 (6 bases). Germline loops: CDR1 KGHSH, CDR2 LQKENI. The CDR3 is 12 residues long. The V end lost 4 bases, the J end lost 8 bases, and 12 bases lay between the germline ends. The DNA of the CDR3 is TGTGCCAGCTCACATACCCGGGGGAAGCAGTACTTC. Amino acids: CASSHTRGKQYF.

This clonotype came up many times. The V and J genes are TRBV30 and TRBJ2-5, with a possible D match to TRBD2 (6 bases). Germline CDR1 and CDR2: GTSNPN and SVGIG (reference sequence). This CDR3 has 13 residues. The V gene lost 4 bases and the J gene lost 2 bases, with 11 bases spanning the gap. The CDR3 DNA follows: TGTGCCTGGACCCCCGGGGGACAAGAGACCCAGTACTTC. This translates into CAWTPGGQETQYF.

This clonotype was recorded at least ten times. The CDR3 DNA follows: TGCAGTGCTAGCGGACTAGAGTGGAGGGAGACCCAGTACTTC. Protein sequence: CSASGLEWRETQYF. This sequence joins TRBV20-1 and TRBJ2-5, with 7 bases aligning to TRBD2. CDR1 is DFQATT, CDR2 SNEGSKA, per germline (reference sequence). Losses at the gene ends were 3 bases for V and 5 bases for J; bases not matched to a gene: 9. This CDR3 is 14 amino acids long.

In this sample, this clonotype turned up many times. CDR3 DNA sequence: TGCAGTGCTAGAACCTCACCTAGCACAGATACGCAGTATTTT. Residues: CSARTSPSTDTQYF. V is TRBV20-1 and J is TRBJ2-3; no clear D. Germline values: CDR1 DFQATT, CDR2 SNEGSKA (reference sequence). Deletions cut 2 bases from V and 0 bases from J, with 9 bases between. The length of the CDR3 is 14 residues.

Concerning this clonotype itself: This clone may be a read error of a much larger clone one base away. This chain uses TRBV6-2 or TRBV6-3 with TRBJ1-1; TRBD1 is a possible D gene (5 bases). The CDR3 loop spans 12 amino acids. Looked up from germline, CDR1 is MNHEY and CDR2 is SVGEGT. The CDR3 loop is CVGLRGNTEAFF. Written as DNA, the CDR3 is TGTGTAGGTCTAAGGGGCAACACTGAAGCTTTCTTT.

This clonotype has a count of ten or more. The rearrangement uses TRBV30 and TRBJ1-2; no reliable D call. The CDR3 loop spans 12 amino acids. V lost 5 bases and J lost 0, with 7 bases in between. Germline CDR1 is GTSNPN and CDR2 is SVGIG (reference sequence). The CDR3 DNA reads as TGTGCCTGGGAACCGGCTAACTATGGCTACACCTTC. Protein product: CAWEPANYGYTF.

The CDR3 sequence: CSADRGGEKLFF. The CDR3 bases are TGCAGTGCTGACAGGGGTGGTGAAAAACTGTTTTTT. The V gene is TRBV20-1, the J gene TRBJ1-4; 8 bases match TRBD1. The CDR3 is 12 residues long. CDR1 DFQATT and CDR2 SNEGSKA come from the germline V gene (reference sequence). J lost 7 bases, V lost 5 bases, and 3 bases had no gene match.

J is TRBJ1-1 and V is TRBV28; D perhaps matches TRBD1 (5 bases). The germline V gene has CDR1 MDHEN and CDR2 SYDVKM. CDR3 length equals 14 residues. V lost 1 base and J lost 7, with 13 bases in between. DNA of the CDR3: TGTGCCAGCAGTTTATACGAGGGGCAAGGTGAAGCTTTCTTT. Residues: CASSLYEGQGEAFF.

This clonotype was counted a few times. V gene TRBV10-2 combines with J gene TRBJ1-2, with D hard to call. Trimming stripped 5 bases from V and 4 bases from J, with 14 bases between. CDR1 and CDR2 from the germline V gene are WSHSY and SAAADI. This CDR3 region has 14 residues. The CDR3 region has the DNA TGCGCCAGCAGTTCCGCTGGGCTGGCCTATGGCTACACCTTC. This codes for CASSSAGLAYGYTF.

This clonotype appeared many times. The chain has TRBV7-2 and TRBJ2-1; 9 bases match TRBD1. Unmatched junction bases numbered 8, after V lost 5 bases and J lost 15 bases. Germline CDR1 reads SGHTA; CDR2 reads FQGNSA. The CDR3 loop spans 12 amino acids. The CDR3 here is CASSRDRAAGFF. DNA for the CDR3: TGTGCCAGCAGCCGGGACAGGGCGGCTGGGTTCTTC.

This clonotype was detected only a few times. This chain joins TRBV4-1 and TRBJ2-2; tentative D call: TRBD2 (6 bases). The CDR3 spans 15 residues. The V end lost 1 base, the J end lost 6 bases, and 12 bases lay between the germline ends. CDR1 and CDR2 (germline): MGHRA, YSYEKL. The CDR3 coding sequence is TGCGCCAGCAGCCAAGGGGTGACTAGGGCCGGGGAGCTGTTTTTT. This encodes CASSQGVTRAGELFF.

This clonotype was detected ten times or more. The rearrangement links TRBV11-2 to TRBJ1-5; 7 bases agree with TRBD1. This CDR3 is 14 amino acids long. J was trimmed by 2 bases and V by 11 bases; bases with no gene match: 9. CDR1 and CDR2 from the germline V gene are SGHAT and FQNNGV. CDR3 protein: CAAGGQFGNQPQHF. In nucleotides, the CDR3 is TGTGCCGCCGGGGGACAGTTCGGCAATCAGCCCCAGCATTTT.

CDR3 in DNA: TGCGCCAGCAGCTTGGACAGGCGACGGGACGAGCAGTACTTC. Its protein product is CASSLDRRRDEQYF. J is TRBJ2-7 and V is TRBV5-1, with D possibly being TRBD1 (5 bases). Trimming removed 0 bases at V and 5 bases at J, with 12 bases between. Germline CDR1 is SGHRS and CDR2 is YFSETQ. This CDR3 is 14 amino acids long.